This T cell receptor (beta chain) was sequenced for a study of control samples from healthy donors and cancer patients. Sequenced by immunoSEQ multiplex PCR; TCRdb stores in-frame clones only, minus some. The sample consists of 99,000 or so clones, roughly 85% of them appearing once. The CDR3 contains 13 residues. Germline CDR1 reads LGHNT; CDR2 reads FRNRAP. With 1 base removed from V and 7 bases from J, the gap between germline ends came to 5 bases. J is TRBJ1-6 and V is TRBV12-5; no clear D. Sequencing used blood. The source is a woman aged 45-65 years in good health. DNA of the CDR3: TGTGCTAGTGGTTTGGAGGGAAATTCACCCCTCCACTTT. Translated, it gives CASGLEGNSPLHF.